This T cell receptor (beta chain) was identified during a study of blood T cell repertoires in COVID-19. Turning to the study itself: PBMCs, B-cell-depleted T cells, or T cells were the source of the cDNA or gDNA that made up the material.

The sample holds many counts of this clone. CDR3 length equals 13 residues. CDR1 SGHNT and CDR2 YYREEE come from the germline V gene (reference sequence). The ends lost 4 bases at V and 6 bases at J; junction bases unmatched: 4. TCRdb's table, derived via immunoSEQ multiplex PCR, lists solely in-frame clones and lacks some. The repertoire holds about 100,000 clones, roughly 80% seen once, with under 35% in the top ten. This clonotype was sampled from an older man with active or convalescent COVID-19. The sequencing sample was made of peripheral blood. V and J are TRBV5-4 and TRBJ1-1; TRBD1 agrees at 9 bases. CDR3 amino acids: CASSRQGVSEAFF. CDR3 nucleotides: TGTGCCAGCAGCCGACAGGGGGTCTCTGAAGCTTTCTTT.